Below, 20 T cell receptor beta chains from the same sample are listed, as sequenced in a study of blood T cell repertoires in COVID-19. Data came from immunoSEQ multiplex PCR; TCRdb stores just in-frame clones and leaves some out. The sample has roughly 130,000 clones, 70% to 90% seen once. The sample taken for sequencing was PBMCs or T cells enriched from blood (not recorded which). The receptors here all came from a woman aged 45 to 65 who had recovered from COVID-19.

As DNA, the CDR3 is TGTGCCAGCACCGGGACTAGCGTGGGCGCAGATACGCAGTATTTT. It encodes CASTGTSVGADTQYF. The chain joins TRBV2 to TRBJ2-3, with TRBD2 matching 10 bases. V was clipped by 7 bases and J by 4 bases; unmatched bases: 8. The germline V gene has CDR1 SNHLY and CDR2 FYNNEI. CDR3 size: 15 residues.

The chain uses TRBV7-8 and TRBJ2-5, with TRBD2 matching 8 bases. There are 17 residues in the CDR3. V shed 2 bases, J shed 3 bases, and the junction held 11 bases outside the gene matches. The V gene's germline CDR1 is SGHVS and CDR2 FQNEAQ. CDR3 sequence (DNA): TGTGCCAGCAGCTTATCCCCCACAGCGGGGGTAGAAGAGACCCAGTACTTC. The encoded protein is CASSLSPTAGVEETQYF.

The J gene is TRBJ1-4, the V gene TRBV9, with D unclear. Looked up from germline, CDR1 is SGDLS and CDR2 is YYNGEE. The CDR3 spans 15 residues. V gave up 0 bases and J gave up 0 bases, with 6 bases separating them. CDR3 region: CASSVGGTTNEKLFF. The CDR3 bases are TGTGCCAGCAGCGTAGGAGGGACAACTAATGAAAAACTGTTTTTT.

This sequence joins TRBV4-1 and TRBJ1-3, with D possibly TRBD1 on 5 matching bases. V was cut by 1 base and J by 9 bases, with 10 bases left in between. The V gene's germline CDR1 is MGHRA and CDR2 YSYEKL. CDR3 size: 13 residues. The CDR3 is CASSQVGLGTIYF. For the CDR3, the DNA is TGCGCCAGCAGCCAAGTGGGGCTCGGCACCATATATTTT.

CDR3 sequence (DNA): TGCGCCAGCAGCCCCTGGGCAGGGACACAGCCCCAGCATTTT. It is translated as CASSPWAGTQPQHF. This chain uses TRBV5-1 with TRBJ1-5, with D perhaps TRBD1 (6 bases). The length of the CDR3 is 14 residues. Germline V gene lookup returns CDR1 SGHRS and CDR2 YFSETQ. Trimming cost V 4 bases and J 7 bases, with 15 bases left between them.

The chain recombines TRBV5-1 with TRBJ2-2; D is perhaps TRBD1 (5 bases). The length of the CDR3 is 14 residues. V was shortened by 0 bases and J by 5 bases, with 8 bases between the two germline ends. CDR1 is SGHRS, CDR2 YFSETQ, per germline. CDR3 sequence: CASSLGPGTGELFF. For the CDR3, the DNA is TGCGCCAGCAGCTTGGGGCCAGGGACCGGGGAGCTGTTTTTT.

J is TRBJ2-7 and V is TRBV2; D perhaps matches TRBD1 (6 bases). The V and J ends lost 6 bases and 6 bases respectively, with 12 bases between them. The germline CDR1 and CDR2 sequences are SNHLY and FYNNEI. This CDR3 region has 12 residues. The CDR3 here is CASRRGGLEQYF. The CDR3 DNA sequence: TGTGCCAGCAGGAGAGGGGGTCTCGAGCAGTACTTC.

The chain couples TRBV27 to TRBJ2-7; TRBD1 agrees at 10 bases. Germline assignment: CDR1 MNHEY and CDR2 SMNVEV (reference sequence). J gave up 3 bases and V 6 bases, and 11 bases lay outside the gene matches. The CDR3 runs 16 residues. CDR3 coding DNA: TGTGCCAGCAGCTCTACCTTATGGGACAGGGGCTACGAGCAGTACTTC. It specifies CASSSTLWDRGYEQYF.

This clone appeared a single time. This chain uses TRBV6-5 with TRBJ1-1, with 8 bases identical to TRBD1. In germline, CDR1 is MNHEY, CDR2 SVGAGI. The ends lost 7 bases at V and 5 bases at J; junction bases unmatched: 9. CDR3 length: 14 amino acids. CDR3 sequence: CASNPGQGWTEAFF. The CDR3 bases are TGTGCCAGCAATCCCGGACAGGGTTGGACTGAAGCTTTCTTT.

This chain joins TRBV25-1 and TRBJ2-3; D possibly corresponds to TRBD2 (5 bases). The CDR3 extends over 14 amino acids. The germline V and J ends were trimmed by 4 bases and 3 bases, with 11 bases remaining between them. Germline CDR1 is MGHDK and CDR2 is SYGVNS. The CDR3 DNA reads TGTGCCAGCAGTGCCCCGGGGTTGACAGATACGCAGTATTTT. Translating gives CASSAPGLTDTQYF.

This chain connects TRBV20-1 to TRBJ2-7; 11 bases agree with TRBD2. CDR3 length: 14 residues. CDR1 is DFQATT, CDR2 SNEGSKA, per germline (reference sequence). The ends lost 3 bases at V and 5 bases at J; junction bases unmatched: 6. CDR3 DNA: TGCAGTGCTAGTGAGACTAGCGGGGAAGACGAGCAGTACTTC. It specifies CSASETSGEDEQYF.

This chain joins TRBV6-5 and TRBJ1-2; D is unresolved. Between the trimmed V and J ends, which lost 7 bases and 8 bases, there was a span of 17 bases. Germline V gene sequence: CDR1 MNHEY, CDR2 SVGAGI. The CDR3 sequence is 13 residues long. CDR3 in DNA: TGTGCCAGCACCCTTTTGGAGCGTCGAGGCTACACCTTC. This translates into CASTLLERRGYTF.

The rearrangement joins TRBV11-3 to TRBJ2-7, with D perhaps TRBD2 (7 bases). Trimming took off 4 bases at V and 4 bases at J, with 17 bases between the two ends. Germline V gene sequence: CDR1 SGHNT, CDR2 YENEEA. The CDR3 runs 15 residues. The CDR3 DNA reads TGTGCCAGCAGCTCGGGGGAGGGGGGCCCTTACGAGCAGTACTTC. This encodes CASSSGEGGPYEQYF.

The chain links TRBV10-1 to TRBJ2-1, with 8 bases fitting TRBD2. Trimming at V came to 3 bases and at J to 7 bases, leaving 2 bases not matched to a gene. The CDR3 sequence is 13 residues long. Germline CDR1 WNHNN, CDR2 SYGVQD (reference sequence). For the CDR3, the DNA is TGCGCCAGCAGTGACCGGGAGGGGAATGAGCAGTTCTTC. Protein product: CASSDREGNEQFF.

This clone was found once. The rearrangement uses TRBV28 and TRBJ1-6; 10 bases align to TRBD1. This CDR3 spans 18 amino acids. Germline lookup yields CDR1 MDHEN and CDR2 SYDVKM. V shed 2 bases, J shed 10 bases, and the junction held 14 bases outside the gene matches. DNA for the CDR3: TGTGCCAGCAGTTTACCTAGGACAGGGGGGTTTTTTGACTCACCCCTCCACTTT. Amino acid sequence: CASSLPRTGGFFDSPLHF.

The chain combines TRBV6-4 with TRBJ1-1; possible D gene TRBD1, 6 bases. The germline CDR1 and CDR2 sequences are MRHNA and SNTAGT. This CDR3 has 13 residues. V gave up 6 bases and J gave up 1 base, with 9 bases separating them. The CDR3 DNA reads as TGTGCCAGCAGCAGACAGGAGAACACTGAAGCTTTCTTT. As protein: CASSRQENTEAFF.

The chain combines TRBV6-2 or TRBV6-3 with TRBJ2-4; a weak D match, TRBD1 (5 bases). This CDR3 contains 15 residues. V was clipped by 6 bases and J by 7 bases, with 19 bases between them. Germline V gene sequence: CDR1 MNHEY, CDR2 SVGEGT. CDR3 DNA sequence: TGTGCCAGCAGCCTAACGCCTCAGGGAAGGAACATTCAGTACTTC. Its protein is CASSLTPQGRNIQYF.

The CDR3 DNA reads as TGTGCCAGCAGCCCTTCCGGGAATAACAATCAGCCCCAGCATTTT. Protein: CASSPSGNNNQPQHF. The genes are TRBV9 and TRBJ1-5, with D uncertain. Germline CDR1 reads SGDLS; CDR2 reads YYNGEE. V was trimmed by 4 bases and J by 3 bases, leaving 14 bases between them. The CDR3 runs to 15 residues.

J is TRBJ2-5 and V is TRBV6-5; TRBD1 matches 7 bases. J was trimmed by 5 bases and V by 2 bases; bases with no gene match: 8. The CDR3 contains 15 residues. Germline CDR1 reads MNHEY; CDR2 reads SVGAGI. The CDR3 sequence is CASSYGTYRGETQYF. CDR3 nucleotides: TGTGCCAGCAGTTACGGGACATACAGGGGTGAGACCCAGTACTTC.

The rearrangement joins TRBV6-5 to TRBJ1-2, with D possibly being TRBD1 (6 bases). Germline V gene data show CDR1 as MNHEY and CDR2 as SVGAGI. This CDR3 comprises 15 residues. V shed 6 bases and J shed 2 bases, with 16 bases lying between them. CDR3 sequence: CASSPYGTGNYGYTF. The CDR3 DNA is TGTGCCAGCAGCCCCTATGGCACAGGGAACTATGGCTACACCTTC.